This is a list of T cell receptor beta chains from one sample in a study of T cells in Graves' hyperthyroidism and ophthalmopathy. TCRdb reprocessed the multiplex PCR reads with MiXCR, giving one entry per CDR3 protein. The sample has about 380,000 distinct CDR3 sequences; approximately 15% are singletons. Specimen: blood. All receptors derive from a woman aged 25 to 39 with Graves' ophthalmopathy. Both conserved end residues are part of each CDR3. D genes are given only for firm matches. The size of a clone is reported for some rows only, either as once, few or many, or as a class for expanded clones.

abundance	len	d_gene	j_gene	v_gene	CDR3nt	CDR3aa
many	13	-	TRBJ1-1	TRBV12-3/TRBV12-4	TGTGCCAGTTCAGGGCGCCAGGCCACTGAAGCTTTCTTT	CASSGRQATEAFF
few	19	-	TRBJ2-2	TRBV6-2/TRBV6-3	TGTGCCAGCAGTTACACCCCTAGCCCGGTATCGTTGCTTGGAGAGGAGCTGTTTTTT	CASSYTPSPVSLLGEELFF
-	14	-	TRBJ2-4	TRBV20-1	TGCAGTGCTAGTCAGCTACTAGCCAAAAACATTCAGTACTTC	CSASQLLAKNIQYF
-	16	-	TRBJ2-5	TRBV2	TGTGCCAGCAGTGAAGAGGGGGGACAGTTCCAAGAGACCCAGTACTTC	CASSEEGGQFQETQYF
-	18	-	TRBJ1-1	TRBV3-1	-	CASSVATSGRQGLTEAFF
many	13	-	TRBJ2-1	TRBV12-5	TGTGCTAGTGGTTTGGCTAGACTGAATGAGCAGTTCTTC	CASGLARLNEQFF
few	16	TRBD2	TRBJ2-3	TRBV4-2	TGTGCCAGCAGTTTTCTAGCGGGGGATTCCACAGATACGCAGTATTTT	CASSFLAGDSTDTQYF
-	14	-	TRBJ1-1	TRBV20-1	TGCAGTGCTAGAGGGGGAGACAGGAACACTGAAGCTTTCTTT	CSARGGDRNTEAFF
many	14	-	TRBJ2-5	TRBV12-3/TRBV12-4	TGTGCCAGCAGTCTAGGGTCGGGGTCCGGGACCCAGTACTTC	CASSLGSGSGTQYF
many	14	-	TRBJ2-1	TRBV7-9	TGTGCCAGCAGCTTAGAAGGGCCCAGCAATGAGCAGTTCTTC	CASSLEGPSNEQFF
many	15	-	TRBJ1-5	TRBV7-2	TGTGCCAGCAGCTTAGGAATGGGGGGCGGTCAGCCCCAGCATTTT	CASSLGMGGGQPQHF
many	15	TRBD1	TRBJ2-3	TRBV5-6	TGTGCCAGCAGCCCGACAGGGGAGGGCACAGATACGCAGTATTTT	CASSPTGEGTDTQYF
many	15	-	TRBJ2-7	TRBV20-1	TGCAGTGCTAGAGATCTCGGCTCCAGGGGATCCGAGCAGTACTTC	CSARDLGSRGSEQYF
few	15	-	TRBJ1-6	TRBV7-6	TGTGCCAGCAGCTTAGCGAGGGGTAATAATTCACCCCTCCACTTT	CASSLARGNNSPLHF
-	15	-	TRBJ1-4	TRBV10-3	TGTGCCATCAGCCGAGGGACGGATCAAAATGAAAAACCGTTTTTT	CAISRGTDQNEKPFF
many	13	TRBD2	TRBJ2-7	TRBV6-1	TGTGCCAGCACGTCAGGGAGGGCCTACGAGCAGTACTTC	CASTSGRAYEQYF
once	14	TRBD1	TRBJ1-1	TRBV5-5	TGTGCCAGCAGCCTGACAGGGTTGGACACTGAAGCTTTCTTT	CASSLTGLDTEAFF
many	15	-	TRBJ2-5	TRBV11-3	TGTGCCAGCAGCTTAAGGGGGGGGACGAGTGAGACCCAGTACTTC	CASSLRGGTSETQYF
-	10	-	TRBJ2-7	TRBV3-1	TGTGTCAGCAGCCAGCGGCGGCAGTACTTC	CVSSQRRQYF
many	14	-	TRBJ1-1	TRBV10-3	TGTGCCATCAGCGGGCCGGCAAGTAACACTGAAGCTTTCTTT	CAISGPASNTEAFF
-	13	-	TRBJ1-3	TRBV15	TGTGCCACCAGCAGTTTGGGGGGAAACACCATATATTTT	CATSSLGGNTIYF
many	17	-	TRBJ2-1	TRBV24-1	TGTGCCACCAGCCGAACCGGGGGAATGCTCTCCTACAATGAGCAGTTCTTC	CATSRTGGMLSYNEQFF
many	15	TRBD1	TRBJ1-6	TRBV6-5	TGTGCCAGCAGTTACCTGGGACAGGGATCCTCACCCCTCCACTTT	CASSYLGQGSSPLHF
many	14	-	TRBJ1-1	TRBV13	TGTGCCAGCAACTTGGACCGAAGACCGATTGAAGCTTTCTTT	CASNLDRRPIEAFF
-	13	-	TRBJ1-5	TRBV20-1	TGCAGTTCAGTCCGGGGGTGGAATCAGCCCCAGCATTTT	CSSVRGWNQPQHF
many	17	TRBD2	TRBJ2-3	TRBV11-2	TGTGCCAGCAGCTTCATTCTTCGGCGGGGGGGGGCAGATACGCAGTATTTT	CASSFILRRGGADTQYF